These T cell receptor beta chains were read from a single sample in a study of blood T cell repertoires in COVID-19. Produced via immunoSEQ multiplex PCR; TCRdb's table is partial and in-frame only. The table includes approximately 220,000 clones, 65% to 90% detected once. Material: PBMCs or T cells enriched from blood (not recorded which). Receptors originate from a woman aged 40 to 50 with acute COVID-19. Each CDR3 is given with its conserved first and last residue. The D gene is left open where the match is weak. Size is stated for part of the rows, as once, few or many counts, or as a class when the clone is expanded.

clone_size,d_call,cdr3_length,v_call,j_call,cdr3_aa,cdr3_nt
-,TRBD1,15,TRBV7-9,TRBJ1-3,CASSPRGNSGNTIYF,TGTGCCAGCAGCCCCAGGGGGAACTCTGGAAACACCATATATTTT
-,TRBD2,18,TRBV7-9,TRBJ2-3,CASSLGTLASSSTDTQYF,TGTGCCAGCAGCTTAGGGACACTAGCGTCTTCTAGCACAGATACGCAGTATTTT
-,-,14,TRBV3-1/TRBV3-2,TRBJ1-2,CASRREGDNYGYTF,TGTGCCAGCAGGAGGGAGGGGGATAACTATGGCTACACCTTC
-,-,15,TRBV6-2/TRBV6-3,TRBJ2-5,CASSYSIGQVGTQYF,TGTGCCAGCAGTTACTCGATCGGTCAGGTGGGGACCCAGTACTTC
many,TRBD1,16,TRBV7-6,TRBJ2-7,CASSPGTGFGSYEQYF,TGTGCCAGCAGCCCAGGGACAGGGTTTGGATCCTACGAGCAGTACTTC
once,-,14,TRBV21-1,TRBJ2-7,CASSTKALEGEQYF,TGTGCCAGCAGCACGAAGGCCTTAGAGGGCGAGCAGTACTTC
once,TRBD1,17,TRBV24-1,TRBJ2-2,CATSDLSGTGNTGELFF,TGTGCCACCAGTGATTTGTCGGGGACAGGGAACACCGGGGAGCTGTTTTTT
-,TRBD2,15,TRBV11-2,TRBJ2-7,CASGRLAGVPYEQYF,TGTGCCAGCGGACGGCTAGCGGGAGTCCCCTACGAGCAGTACTTC
-,TRBD2,17,TRBV7-7,TRBJ2-2,CASSPELAGLGTGELFF,TGTGCCAGCAGCCCCGAGCTAGCGGGACTCGGCACCGGGGAGCTGTTTTTT
-,TRBD1,14,TRBV2,TRBJ1-2,CASRSTGAGGGYTF,TGTGCCAGCCGTTCCACAGGGGCTGGTGGAGGCTACACCTTC
once,TRBD2,12,TRBV7-2,TRBJ2-1,CASSLGGLAQFF,TGTGCCAGCAGCTTAGGGGGACTAGCTCAGTTCTTC
-,TRBD1,13,TRBV2,TRBJ1-5,CASSRGQEQPQHF,TGTGCCAGCAGCAGGGGGCAGGAACAGCCCCAGCATTTT
-,TRBD1,17,TRBV28,TRBJ1-4,CASSTPGQGRANEKLFF,TGTGCCAGCAGTACCCCGGGACAGGGTAGGGCTAATGAAAAACTGTTTTTT
-,TRBD2,17,TRBV9,TRBJ2-2,CASSDLAGAPDTGELFF,TGTGCCAGCAGCGATCTAGCGGGAGCCCCGGACACCGGGGAGCTGTTTTTT
-,TRBD2,16,TRBV19,TRBJ2-1,CASSTLAEGTYNEQFF,TGTGCCAGTAGTACCCTAGCGGAGGGGACCTACAATGAGCAGTTCTTC
few,TRBD1,14,TRBV28,TRBJ1-1,CASSYRGGDGVAFF,TGTGCCAGCAGTTACAGGGGGGGCGACGGTGTGGCTTTCTTT
-,TRBD1,15,TRBV27,TRBJ1-3,CASSLQGASGNTIYF,TGTGCCAGCAGTTTACAGGGGGCGAGTGGAAACACCATATATTTT
once,-,15,TRBV19,TRBJ1-1,CASSKQTGLNTEAFF,TGTGCCAGTAGTAAACAAACAGGGTTGAACACTGAAGCTTTCTTT
-,TRBD2,15,TRBV15,TRBJ2-7,CATSRESTREGLSDF,TGTGCCACCAGCAGAGAGAGCACCAGGGAGGGCCTATCGGACTTC
-,TRBD2,15,TRBV7-3,TRBJ2-5,CASSLAGGPRETQYF,TGTGCCAGCAGCTTGGCGGGAGGGCCGCGGGAGACCCAGTACTTC
-,-,13,TRBV12-3/TRBV12-4,TRBJ1-1,CASSSLVNTEAFF,TGTGCCAGCAGCTCTCTAGTGAACACTGAAGCTTTCTTT
-,-,15,TRBV4-3,TRBJ1-5,CASSQEWGARQPQHF,TGCGCCAGCAGCCAAGAGTGGGGAGCCCGGCAGCCCCAGCATTTT
-,-,11,TRBV5-1,TRBJ2-1,CASSLSDEQFF,TGCGCCAGCAGCTTGTCCGATGAGCAGTTCTTC
few,-,13,TRBV28,TRBJ2-5,CASSLPVQETQYF,TGTGCCAGCAGCCTTCCGGTCCAAGAGACCCAGTACTTC
-,-,10,TRBV19,TRBJ1-1,CAGRGTEAFF,TGTGCCGGGAGGGGCACTGAAGCTTTCTTT
-,-,14,TRBV19,TRBJ1-2,CASSSAGENYGYTF,TGTGCCAGTAGTAGCGCGGGGGAAAACTATGGCTACACCTTC
-,-,13,TRBV30,TRBJ1-1,CAWTPVTGGEAFF,TGTGCCTGGACCCCGGTCACAGGTGGGGAAGCTTTCTTT
-,TRBD2,16,TRBV7-3,TRBJ2-1,CASSPRLAGVNNEQFF,TGTGCCAGCAGCCCCCGACTAGCGGGAGTAAACAATGAGCAGTTCTTC
-,-,16,TRBV5-5,TRBJ1-5,CASSLEQGRGNQPQHF,TGTGCCAGCAGCTTGGAGCAGGGGAGGGGCAATCAGCCCCAGCATTTT
-,-,14,TRBV27,TRBJ1-5,CASSLRQGIQPQHF,TGTGCCAGCAGTTTACGGCAGGGGATTCAGCCCCAGCATTTT
few,TRBD2,16,TRBV4-1,TRBJ2-7,CASSQDQGTSFYEQYF,TGCGCCAGCAGCCAAGATCAGGGGACTAGCTTCTACGAGCAGTACTTC
-,TRBD2,14,TRBV5-1,TRBJ2-3,CASSLSAGTDTQYF,TGCGCCAGCAGCTTGTCAGCGGGAACAGATACGCAGTATTTT
-,TRBD1,14,TRBV18,TRBJ1-4,CASSPTGGDEKLFF,TGTGCCAGCTCACCGACAGGGGGAGATGAAAAACTGTTTTTT
-,-,17,TRBV27,TRBJ2-3,CASSLFSRLKTSDTQYF,TGTGCCAGCAGTTTATTTAGTAGACTCAAAACTTCAGATACGCAGTATTTT
-,TRBD1,15,TRBV18,TRBJ1-2,CASSPGQASQGGYTF,TGTGCCAGCTCACCTGGACAGGCCTCCCAGGGTGGCTACACCTTC
-,TRBD1,13,TRBV12-3/TRBV12-4,TRBJ1-5,CASSGQGDQPQHF,TGTGCCAGCAGTGGACAGGGTGATCAGCCCCAGCATTTT
-,-,16,TRBV24-1,TRBJ2-3,CATSDQSEGRADTQYF,TGTGCCACCAGTGATCAATCGGAGGGTAGAGCAGATACGCAGTATTTT
once,TRBD1,15,TRBV4-2,TRBJ2-7,CASSQPGQGVYEQYF,TGTGCCAGCAGCCAGCCGGGACAGGGGGTTTACGAGCAGTACTTC
-,TRBD2,14,TRBV2,TRBJ2-7,CASSPWTSGYEQYF,TGTGCCAGCAGTCCGTGGACTAGCGGCTACGAGCAGTACTTC
-,-,16,TRBV14,TRBJ2-1,CASSHETDSFYNEQFF,TGTGCCAGCAGCCACGAAACCGACTCCTTCTACAATGAGCAGTTCTTC
-,TRBD2,15,TRBV14,TRBJ2-3,CASSPSGHHRDTQYF,TGTGCCAGCAGCCCTAGCGGTCACCACCGGGATACGCAGTATTTT
-,TRBD1,13,TRBV3-1/TRBV3-2,TRBJ1-5,CASSGTENQPQHF,TGTGCCAGCAGCGGGACAGAGAATCAGCCCCAGCATTTT
-,-,17,TRBV5-1,TRBJ2-2,CASSASFGVRGTGELFF,TGCGCCAGCAGCGCATCCTTCGGAGTGAGGGGGACCGGGGAGCTGTTTTTT
once,TRBD2,16,TRBV9,TRBJ2-2,CASSVGSGRYTGELFF,TGTGCCAGCAGCGTAGGTAGCGGGAGGTACACCGGGGAGCTGTTTTTT
-,-,14,TRBV7-2,TRBJ1-5,CASSLRAGWEPQHF,TGTGCCAGCAGCTTACGGGCAGGGTGGGAGCCCCAGCATTTT
-,TRBD1,16,TRBV28,TRBJ2-4,CASSSTGTDDKNIQYF,TGTGCCAGCAGTTCCACCGGGACAGACGACAAAAACATTCAGTACTTC
-,TRBD2,15,TRBV7-9,TRBJ2-1,CASSLGGTRNSEQFF,TGTGCCAGCAGCTTAGGTGGGACTAGAAATTCTGAGCAGTTCTTC
-,TRBD2,16,TRBV6-5,TRBJ2-7,CASSYSRTSGSYEQYF,TGTGCCAGCAGTTACTCCAGGACTAGCGGCTCCTACGAGCAGTACTTC
-,-,13,TRBV28,TRBJ2-5,CASSGTTGETQYF,TGTGCCAGCAGTGGGACAACCGGGGAGACCCAGTACTTC
-,-,12,TRBV18,TRBJ2-5,CASSPREETQYF,TGTGCCAGCTCACCGCGGGAAGAGACCCAGTACTTC
-,-,14,TRBV28,TRBJ1-5,CASSPSRGNQPQHF,TGTGCCAGCAGCCCCTCCAGGGGCAATCAGCCCCAGCATTTT
-,-,15,TRBV7-2,TRBJ1-5,CASSLGPRGTQPQHF,TGTGCCAGCAGCTTAGGACCTCGCGGGACCCAGCCCCAGCATTTT
-,TRBD1,17,TRBV14,TRBJ1-6,CASSPGTGGILISPLHF,TGTGCCAGCAGCCCCGGGACAGGAGGTATCCTCATTTCACCCCTCCACTTT
-,TRBD2,13,TRBV25-1,TRBJ2-1,CATLAGGFDEQFF,TGTGCCACCCTAGCGGGAGGCTTTGATGAGCAGTTCTTC